This T cell receptor beta chain is from a study of T cell repertoires in cytomegalovirus infection (dated by TCRdb to about 2019). In the study overall: Alongside well-studied HLA-B-restricted epitopes, the peptide stimulations were aimed at recently identified HLA-C-restricted CMV epitopes, whose presentation resists viral immunomodulation. The HLA type of each donor mattered for the analysis, because public TCR beta signatures pointed to carriage of CMV infection along with the matching HLA type.

Looking up the germline V gene (reference sequence) yields CDR1 MNHEY and CDR2 SMNVEV. The CDR3 runs 15 residues from the cysteine to the phenylalanine. Only CDR3 DNA remains: 45 bases, in frame from the first base. The paper's findings and limits, for the study overall: The ex vivo response was dominated by HLA-C-restricted CMV-specific TCR beta clonotypes, and the single most frequent clonotype in two of eight donors was supplied by these HLA-C-restricted clonotypes. In both this cohort and an independent cohort of 352 donors, the cumulative frequency of public TCR beta family members distinguished carriers of CMV infection plus the relevant HLA type.

Per the publication, the treatment or condition label means: in vitro stimulation with specific CMV peptide epitopes to enrich CMV-specific T cells. Turning to this clonotype: Its cognate antigen has yet to be identified. The junction differs from germline at one of its ends, possibly a read error.

The sequencer was an Illumina HiSeq 1500. The public reads were quality trimmed at Q25 with fastp and then assembled into clones with MiXCR by TCRdb, keeping productive beta chains. CDR3 protein sequences are deduplicated, and each keeps its most common genes and DNA. The sample data list about 890,000 distinct CDR3 sequences, and around 29% of these were observed just once. Over 11% of the sample is taken by the ten largest. The sequence was collected from a human donor in good health (CMV status not recorded). Some clones in this sample may be carry-over from other donors' samples. Sequencing was performed on cultured CD8+ T cells from PBMCs, taken from culture after CMV antigen stimulation. This receptor chain uses TRBV27 and TRBJ1-2; the junction holds 8 bases that match TRBD1. The CDR3: CASSLSARGLHGYSF. The nucleotide sequence is TGTGCCAGCAGTTTATCTGCCAGGGGGCTTCATGGCTACAGCTTC.